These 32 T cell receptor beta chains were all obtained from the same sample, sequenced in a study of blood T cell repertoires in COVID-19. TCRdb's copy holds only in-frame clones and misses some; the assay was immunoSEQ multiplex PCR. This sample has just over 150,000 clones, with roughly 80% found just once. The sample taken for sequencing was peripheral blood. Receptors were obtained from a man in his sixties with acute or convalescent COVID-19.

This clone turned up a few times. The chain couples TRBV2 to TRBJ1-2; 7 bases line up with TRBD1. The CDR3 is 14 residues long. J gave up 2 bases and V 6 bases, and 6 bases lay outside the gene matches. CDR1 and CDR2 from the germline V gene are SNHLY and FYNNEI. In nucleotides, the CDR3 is TGTGCCAGCAGGGCCACAGGGGCGAACTATGGCTACACCTTC. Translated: CASRATGANYGYTF.

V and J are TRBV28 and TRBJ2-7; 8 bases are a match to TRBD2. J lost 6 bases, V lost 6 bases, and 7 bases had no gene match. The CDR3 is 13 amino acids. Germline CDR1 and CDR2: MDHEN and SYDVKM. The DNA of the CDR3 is TGTGCCAGCAGGAAGACTAGCGAGCGCGAGCAGTACTTC. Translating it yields CASRKTSEREQYF. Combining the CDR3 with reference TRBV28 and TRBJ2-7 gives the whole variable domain DVKVTQSSRYLVKRTGEKVFLECVQDMDHENMFWYRQDPGLGLRLIYFSYDVKMKEKGDIPEGYSVSREKKERFSLILESASTNQTSMYLCASRKTSEREQYFGPGTRLTVT.

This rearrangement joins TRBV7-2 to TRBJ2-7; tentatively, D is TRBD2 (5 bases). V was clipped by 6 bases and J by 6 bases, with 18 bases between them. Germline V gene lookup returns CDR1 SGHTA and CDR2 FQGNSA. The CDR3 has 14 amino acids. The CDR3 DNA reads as TGTGCCAGCAGTCACTCGTATCGGGCGGGCGAGCAGTACTTC. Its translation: CASSHSYRAGEQYF.

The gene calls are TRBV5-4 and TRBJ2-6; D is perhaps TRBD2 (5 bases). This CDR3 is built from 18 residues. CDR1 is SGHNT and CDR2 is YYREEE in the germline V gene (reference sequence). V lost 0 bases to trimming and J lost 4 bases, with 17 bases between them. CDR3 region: CASSLALGSQEGANVLTF. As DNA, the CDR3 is TGTGCCAGCAGCTTGGCTCTAGGGAGTCAAGAAGGGGCCAACGTCCTGACTTTC.

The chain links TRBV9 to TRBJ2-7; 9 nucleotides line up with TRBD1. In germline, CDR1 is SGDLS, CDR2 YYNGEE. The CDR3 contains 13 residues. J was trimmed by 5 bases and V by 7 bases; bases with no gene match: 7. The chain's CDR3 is CASESWDRDEQYF. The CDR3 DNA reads TGTGCCAGCGAGTCCTGGGACAGGGACGAGCAGTACTTC.

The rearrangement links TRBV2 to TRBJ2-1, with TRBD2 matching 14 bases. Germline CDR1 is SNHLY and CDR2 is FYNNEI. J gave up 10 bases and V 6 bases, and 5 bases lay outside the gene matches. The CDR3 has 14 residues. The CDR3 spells CASRWRTSGGEQFF. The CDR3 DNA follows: TGTGCCAGCAGATGGAGGACTAGCGGGGGGGAGCAGTTCTTC.

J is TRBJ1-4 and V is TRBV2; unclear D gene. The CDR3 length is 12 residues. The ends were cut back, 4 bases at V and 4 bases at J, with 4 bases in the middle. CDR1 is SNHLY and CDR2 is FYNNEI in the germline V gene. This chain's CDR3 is CASSGINEKLFF. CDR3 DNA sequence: TGTGCCAGCAGTGGTATTAATGAAAAACTGTTTTTT. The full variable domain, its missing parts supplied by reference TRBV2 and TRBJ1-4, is EPEVTQTPSHQVTQMGQEVILRCVPISNHLYFYWYRQILGQKVEFLVSFYNNEISEKSEIFDDQFSVERPDGSNFTLKIRSTKLEDSAMYFCASSGINEKLFFGSGTQLSVL.

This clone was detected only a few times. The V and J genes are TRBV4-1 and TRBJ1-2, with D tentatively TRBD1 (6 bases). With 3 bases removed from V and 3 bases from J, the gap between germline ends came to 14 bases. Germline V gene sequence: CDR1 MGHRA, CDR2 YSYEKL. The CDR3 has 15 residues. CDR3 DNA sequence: TGCGCCAGCAGCCAGCCGACGGGACAATACTATGGCTACACCTTC. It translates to CASSQPTGQYYGYTF.

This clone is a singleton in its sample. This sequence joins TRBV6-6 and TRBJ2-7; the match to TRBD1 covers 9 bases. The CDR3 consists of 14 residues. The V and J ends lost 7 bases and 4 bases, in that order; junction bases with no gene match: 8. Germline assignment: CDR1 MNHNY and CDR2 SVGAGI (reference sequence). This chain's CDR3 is CASTPGTGLYEQYF. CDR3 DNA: TGTGCCAGCACCCCCGGGACAGGGCTGTACGAGCAGTACTTC.

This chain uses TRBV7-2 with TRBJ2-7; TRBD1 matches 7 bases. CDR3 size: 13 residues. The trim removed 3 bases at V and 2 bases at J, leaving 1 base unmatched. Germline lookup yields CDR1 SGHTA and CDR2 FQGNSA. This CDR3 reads CASSFTGAYEQYF. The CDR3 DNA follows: TGTGCCAGCAGCTTTACAGGGGCCTACGAGCAGTACTTC.

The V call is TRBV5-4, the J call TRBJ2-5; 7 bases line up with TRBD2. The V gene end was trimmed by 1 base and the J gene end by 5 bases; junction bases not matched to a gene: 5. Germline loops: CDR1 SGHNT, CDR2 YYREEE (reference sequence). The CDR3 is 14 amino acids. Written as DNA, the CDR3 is TGTGCCAGCAGCTTGCAGGGAGGGGTGGAGACCCAGTACTTC. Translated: CASSLQGGVETQYF.

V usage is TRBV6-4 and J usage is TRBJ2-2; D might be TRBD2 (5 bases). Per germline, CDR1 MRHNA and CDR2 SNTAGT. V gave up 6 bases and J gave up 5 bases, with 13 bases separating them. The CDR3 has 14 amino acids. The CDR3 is CASRLRVGTGELFF. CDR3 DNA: TGTGCCAGCAGGCTGCGGGTAGGGACCGGGGAGCTGTTTTTT.

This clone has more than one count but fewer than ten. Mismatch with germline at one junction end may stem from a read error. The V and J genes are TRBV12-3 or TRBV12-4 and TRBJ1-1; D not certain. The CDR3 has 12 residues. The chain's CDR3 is CASTPWNSEAFF. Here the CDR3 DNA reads TGTGCCAGCACCCCTTGGAACAGTGAAGCTTTCTTT.

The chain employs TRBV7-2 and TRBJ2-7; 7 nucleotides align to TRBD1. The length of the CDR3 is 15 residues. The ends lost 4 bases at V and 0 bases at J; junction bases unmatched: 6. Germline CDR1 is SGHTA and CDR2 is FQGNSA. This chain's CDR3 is CASSSQQGLSYEQYF. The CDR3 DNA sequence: TGTGCCAGCAGCTCACAACAGGGGCTCTCCTACGAGCAGTACTTC.

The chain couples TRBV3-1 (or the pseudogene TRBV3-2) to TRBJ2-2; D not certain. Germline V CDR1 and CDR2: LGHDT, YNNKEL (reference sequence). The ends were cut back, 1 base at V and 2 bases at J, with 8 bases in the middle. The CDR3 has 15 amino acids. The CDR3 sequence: CASSQGGGNTGELFF. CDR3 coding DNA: TGTGCCAGCAGCCAAGGCGGCGGTAACACCGGGGAGCTGTTTTTT.

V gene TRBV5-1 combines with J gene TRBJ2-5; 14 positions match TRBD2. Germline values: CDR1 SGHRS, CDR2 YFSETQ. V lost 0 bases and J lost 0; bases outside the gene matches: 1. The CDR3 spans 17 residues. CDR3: CASSLGLAGGYQETQYF. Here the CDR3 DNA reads TGCGCCAGCAGCTTGGGACTAGCGGGGGGGTACCAAGAGACCCAGTACTTC.

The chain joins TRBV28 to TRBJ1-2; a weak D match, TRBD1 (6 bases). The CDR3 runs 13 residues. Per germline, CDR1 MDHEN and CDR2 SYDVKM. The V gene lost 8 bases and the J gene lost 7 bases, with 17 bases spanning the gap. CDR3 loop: CASRSGGGLGYTF. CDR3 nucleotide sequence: TGTGCCAGCCGTTCTGGGGGCGGTCTTGGCTACACCTTC.

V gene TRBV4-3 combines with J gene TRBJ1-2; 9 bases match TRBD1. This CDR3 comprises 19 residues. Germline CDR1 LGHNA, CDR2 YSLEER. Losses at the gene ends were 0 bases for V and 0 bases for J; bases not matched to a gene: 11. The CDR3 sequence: CASSQDLTGGSETNYGYTF. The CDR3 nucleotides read TGCGCCAGCAGCCAAGATCTTACAGGGGGCTCGGAAACTAACTATGGCTACACCTTC.

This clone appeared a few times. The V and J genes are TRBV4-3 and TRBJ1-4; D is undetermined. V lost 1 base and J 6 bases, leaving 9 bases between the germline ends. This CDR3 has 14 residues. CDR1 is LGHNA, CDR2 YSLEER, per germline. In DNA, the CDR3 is TGCGCCAGCAGCCAAGTCCCCTCGGATGAAAAACTGTTTTTT. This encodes CASSQVPSDEKLFF.

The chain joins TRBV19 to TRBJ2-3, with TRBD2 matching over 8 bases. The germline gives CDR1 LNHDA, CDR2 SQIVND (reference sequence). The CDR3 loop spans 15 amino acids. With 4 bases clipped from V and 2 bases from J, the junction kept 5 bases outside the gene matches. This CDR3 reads CASSSWRGDTDTQYF. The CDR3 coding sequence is TGTGCCAGTAGTAGTTGGCGGGGGGACACAGATACGCAGTATTTT. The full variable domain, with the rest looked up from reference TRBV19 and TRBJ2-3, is DGGITQSPKYLFRKEGQNVTLSCEQNLNHDAMYWYRQDPGQGLRLIYYSQIVNDFQKGDIAEGYSVSREKKESFPLTVTSAQKNPTAFYLCASSSWRGDTDTQYFGPGTRLTVL.

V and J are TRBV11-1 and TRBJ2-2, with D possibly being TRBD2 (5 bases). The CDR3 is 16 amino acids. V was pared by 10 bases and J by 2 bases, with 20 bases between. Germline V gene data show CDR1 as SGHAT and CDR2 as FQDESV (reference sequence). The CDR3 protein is CATRREGGINTGELFF. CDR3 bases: TGTGCCACCCGAAGAGAGGGCGGAATTAACACCGGGGAGCTGTTTTTT.

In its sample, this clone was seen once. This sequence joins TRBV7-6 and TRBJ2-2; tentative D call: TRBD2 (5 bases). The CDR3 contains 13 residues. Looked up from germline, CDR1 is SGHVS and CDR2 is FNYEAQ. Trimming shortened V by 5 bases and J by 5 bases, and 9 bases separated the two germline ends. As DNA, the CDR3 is TGTGCCAGCAGCCCACTAGTAACCGGGGAGCTGTTTTTT. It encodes CASSPLVTGELFF.

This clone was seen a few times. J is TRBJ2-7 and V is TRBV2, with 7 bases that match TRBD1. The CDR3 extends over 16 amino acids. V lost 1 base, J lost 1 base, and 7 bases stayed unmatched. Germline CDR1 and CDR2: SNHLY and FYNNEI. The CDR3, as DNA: TGTGCCAGCAGTGAAGTAGGTTCGGGACAGTCCTACGAGCAGTACTTC. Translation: CASSEVGSGQSYEQYF.

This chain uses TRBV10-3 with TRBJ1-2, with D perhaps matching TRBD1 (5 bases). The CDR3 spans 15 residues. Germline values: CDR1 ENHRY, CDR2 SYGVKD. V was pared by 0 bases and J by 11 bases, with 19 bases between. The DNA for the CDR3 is TGTGCCATCAGTGAGTCACCGGGAATCCTGCGGGGGTACACCTTC. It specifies CAISESPGILRGYTF.

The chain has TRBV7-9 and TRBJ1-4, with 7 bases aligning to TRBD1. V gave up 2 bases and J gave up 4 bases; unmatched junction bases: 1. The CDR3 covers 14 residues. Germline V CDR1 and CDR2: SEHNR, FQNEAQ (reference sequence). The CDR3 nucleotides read TGTGCCAGCAGCTTAAGGGACAGTAATGAAAAACTGTTTTTT. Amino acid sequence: CASSLRDSNEKLFF.

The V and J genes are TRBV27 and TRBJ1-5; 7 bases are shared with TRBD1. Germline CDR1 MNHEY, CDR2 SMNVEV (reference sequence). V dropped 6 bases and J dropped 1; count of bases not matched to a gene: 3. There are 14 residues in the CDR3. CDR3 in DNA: TGTGCCAGCAGGCTGGGACAGAGCAATCAGCCCCAGCATTTT. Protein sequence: CASRLGQSNQPQHF.

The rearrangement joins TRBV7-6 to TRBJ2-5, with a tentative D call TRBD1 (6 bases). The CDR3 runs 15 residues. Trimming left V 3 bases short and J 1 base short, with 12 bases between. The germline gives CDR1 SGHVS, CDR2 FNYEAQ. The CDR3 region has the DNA TGTGCCAGCAGCTTGGGGGTAGGGGGCCAAGAGACCCAGTACTTC. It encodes CASSLGVGGQETQYF.

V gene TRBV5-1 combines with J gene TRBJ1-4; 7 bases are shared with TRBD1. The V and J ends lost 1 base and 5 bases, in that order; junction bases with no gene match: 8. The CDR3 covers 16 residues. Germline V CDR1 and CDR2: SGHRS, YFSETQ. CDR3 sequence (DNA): TGCGCCAGCAGCTTGAGGGCCGGGACAGAAAATGAAAAACTGTTTTTT. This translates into CASSLRAGTENEKLFF.

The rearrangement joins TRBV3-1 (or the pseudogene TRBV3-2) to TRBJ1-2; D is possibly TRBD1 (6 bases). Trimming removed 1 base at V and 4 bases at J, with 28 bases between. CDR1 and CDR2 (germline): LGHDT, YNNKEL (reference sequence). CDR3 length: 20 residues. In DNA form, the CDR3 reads TGTGCCAGCAGCCAAGCCGACGGCCCCCAGGGGCAGGATCCCAGCTATGGCTACACCTTC. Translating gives CASSQADGPQGQDPSYGYTF.

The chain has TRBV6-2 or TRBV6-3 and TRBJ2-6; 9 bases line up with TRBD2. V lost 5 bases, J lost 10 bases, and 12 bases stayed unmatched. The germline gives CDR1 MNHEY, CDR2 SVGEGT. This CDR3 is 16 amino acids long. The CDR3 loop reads CASSKGPGLASNVLTF. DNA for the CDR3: TGTGCCAGCAGTAAGGGACCGGGACTAGCCTCGAACGTCCTGACTTTC.

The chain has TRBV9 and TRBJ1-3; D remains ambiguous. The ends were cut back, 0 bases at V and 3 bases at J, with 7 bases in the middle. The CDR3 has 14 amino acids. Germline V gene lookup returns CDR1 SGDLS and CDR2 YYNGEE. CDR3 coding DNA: TGTGCCAGCAGCGTAGGGAGGGTTGGAAACACCATATATTTT. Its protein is CASSVGRVGNTIYF. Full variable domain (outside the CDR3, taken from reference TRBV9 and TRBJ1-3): DSGVTQTPKHLITATGQRVTLRCSPRSGDLSVYWYQQSLDQGLQFLIQYYNGEERAKGNILERFSAQQFPDLHSELNLSSLELGDSALYFCASSVGRVGNTIYFGEGSWLTVV.

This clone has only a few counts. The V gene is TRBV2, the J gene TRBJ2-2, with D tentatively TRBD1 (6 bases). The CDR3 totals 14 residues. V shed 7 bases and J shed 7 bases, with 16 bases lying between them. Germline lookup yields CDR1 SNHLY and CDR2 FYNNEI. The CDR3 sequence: CASKGDGLGGELFF. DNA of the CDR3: TGTGCCAGCAAGGGGGATGGGCTCGGCGGGGAGCTGTTTTTT.